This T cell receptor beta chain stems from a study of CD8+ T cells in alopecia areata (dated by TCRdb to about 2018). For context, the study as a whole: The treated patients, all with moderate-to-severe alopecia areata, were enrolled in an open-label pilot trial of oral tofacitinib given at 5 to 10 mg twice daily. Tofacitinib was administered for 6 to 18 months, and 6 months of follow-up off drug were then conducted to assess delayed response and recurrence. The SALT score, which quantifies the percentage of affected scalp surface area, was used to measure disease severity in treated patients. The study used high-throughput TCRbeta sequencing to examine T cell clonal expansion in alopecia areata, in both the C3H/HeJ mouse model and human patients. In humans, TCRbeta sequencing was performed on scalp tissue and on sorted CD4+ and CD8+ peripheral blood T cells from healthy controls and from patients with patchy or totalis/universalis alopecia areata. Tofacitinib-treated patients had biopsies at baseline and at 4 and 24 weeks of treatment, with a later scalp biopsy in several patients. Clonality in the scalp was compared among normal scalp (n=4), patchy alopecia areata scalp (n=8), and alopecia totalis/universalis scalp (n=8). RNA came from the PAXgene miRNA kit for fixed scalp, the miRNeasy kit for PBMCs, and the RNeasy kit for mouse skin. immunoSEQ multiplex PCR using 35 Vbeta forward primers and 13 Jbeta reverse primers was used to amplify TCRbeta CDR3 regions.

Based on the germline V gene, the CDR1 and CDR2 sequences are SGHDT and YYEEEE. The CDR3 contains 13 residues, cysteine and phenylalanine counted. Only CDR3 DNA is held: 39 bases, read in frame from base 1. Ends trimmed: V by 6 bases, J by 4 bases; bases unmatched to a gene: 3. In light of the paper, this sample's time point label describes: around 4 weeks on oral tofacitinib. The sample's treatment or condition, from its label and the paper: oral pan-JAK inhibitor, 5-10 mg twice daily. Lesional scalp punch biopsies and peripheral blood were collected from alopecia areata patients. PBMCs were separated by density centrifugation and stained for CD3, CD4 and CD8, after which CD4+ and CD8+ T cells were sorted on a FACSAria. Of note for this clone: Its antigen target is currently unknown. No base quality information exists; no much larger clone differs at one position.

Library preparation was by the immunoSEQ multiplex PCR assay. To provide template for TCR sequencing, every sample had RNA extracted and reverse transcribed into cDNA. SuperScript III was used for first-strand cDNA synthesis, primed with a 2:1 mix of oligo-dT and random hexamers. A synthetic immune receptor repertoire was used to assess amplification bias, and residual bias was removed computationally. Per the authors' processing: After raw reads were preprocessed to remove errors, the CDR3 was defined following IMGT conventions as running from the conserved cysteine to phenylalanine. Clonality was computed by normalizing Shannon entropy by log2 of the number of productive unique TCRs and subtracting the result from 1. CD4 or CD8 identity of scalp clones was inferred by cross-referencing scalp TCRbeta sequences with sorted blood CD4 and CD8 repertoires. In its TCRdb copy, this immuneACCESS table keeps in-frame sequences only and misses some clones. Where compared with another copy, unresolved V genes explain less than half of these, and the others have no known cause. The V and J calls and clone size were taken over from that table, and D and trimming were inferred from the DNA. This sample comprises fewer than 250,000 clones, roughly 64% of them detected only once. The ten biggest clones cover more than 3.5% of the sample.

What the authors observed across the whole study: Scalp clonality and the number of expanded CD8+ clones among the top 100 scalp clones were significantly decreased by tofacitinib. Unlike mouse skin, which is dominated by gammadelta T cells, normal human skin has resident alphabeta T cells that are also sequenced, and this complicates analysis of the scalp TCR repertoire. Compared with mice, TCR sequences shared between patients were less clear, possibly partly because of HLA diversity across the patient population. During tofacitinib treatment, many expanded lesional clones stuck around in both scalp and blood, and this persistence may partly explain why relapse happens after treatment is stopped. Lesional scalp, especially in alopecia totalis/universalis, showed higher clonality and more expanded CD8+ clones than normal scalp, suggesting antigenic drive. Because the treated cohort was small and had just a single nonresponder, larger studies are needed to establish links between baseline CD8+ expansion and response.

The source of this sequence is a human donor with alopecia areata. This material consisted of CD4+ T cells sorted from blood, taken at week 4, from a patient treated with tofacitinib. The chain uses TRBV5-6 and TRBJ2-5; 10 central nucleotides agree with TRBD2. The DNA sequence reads TGTGCCAGCACCCTAGCGGGGGTAGAGACCCAGTACTTC. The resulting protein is CASTLAGVETQYF.